The present T cell receptor (beta chain) was sequenced within a study of cytomegalovirus exposure and HLA in healthy donors. General observations from the study: The study designated roughly 150 TCR beta chains cytomegalovirus-associated.

CDR3 length: 14 residues. The germline V and J ends were trimmed by 4 bases and 1 base, with 8 bases remaining between them. Germline V CDR1 and CDR2: SGDLS, YYNGEE. As regards this clone: Its antigen is as yet unknown.

Use of 60 Vbeta and 13 Jbeta primers characterized the PCR. Some clones are missing from TCRdb's copy, which holds only in-frame ones; the method was immunoSEQ multiplex PCR. The table has some 180,000 clones, more than 75% seen once; the top ten hold more than 0.2%. The TCR originated in a girl under three years old in good health and CMV-seronegative. The V and J genes are TRBV9 and TRBJ2-2, with D perhaps TRBD1 (5 bases). Input material: PBMCs. The CDR3 protein is CASSSRVNTGELFF. The DNA of the CDR3 is TGTGCCAGCAGCAGCAGGGTGAACACCGGGGAGCTGTTTTTT.